This section outlines one T cell receptor beta chain sequence together with its context. Its antigen is currently unknown. The sample belongs to a study of fetal regulatory T cell absence and autoimmunity. The J segment lost 3 bases and the V segment lost 6 bases, leaving 10 bases of the junction unmatched. The CDR3 extends over 16 amino acids. Germline assignment: CDR1 MGHRA and CDR2 YSYEKL. Sequencing was at survey level. Data came from immunoSEQ multiplex PCR; TCRdb stores just in-frame clones and leaves some out. The sample yields around 100,000 clones, 55% to 75% seen once. Overall study results and limits: In IPEX, the enrichment was taken to support antigen-driven autoimmunity before birth. Pancreas TCRs were oligoclonally enriched versus cord blood, some clones over 85-fold. TRB gene family usage was broadly similar in cord blood and pancreas.

This sequence joins TRBV4-1 and TRBJ2-3, with 9 bases that match TRBD2. This receptor was obtained from a male donor with IPEX syndrome. The sequencing input was pancreas tissue. The CDR3 protein is CASSHWREGPTDTQYF. CDR3 coding DNA: TGCGCCAGCAGTCATTGGCGGGAGGGCCCAACAGATACGCAGTATTTT.